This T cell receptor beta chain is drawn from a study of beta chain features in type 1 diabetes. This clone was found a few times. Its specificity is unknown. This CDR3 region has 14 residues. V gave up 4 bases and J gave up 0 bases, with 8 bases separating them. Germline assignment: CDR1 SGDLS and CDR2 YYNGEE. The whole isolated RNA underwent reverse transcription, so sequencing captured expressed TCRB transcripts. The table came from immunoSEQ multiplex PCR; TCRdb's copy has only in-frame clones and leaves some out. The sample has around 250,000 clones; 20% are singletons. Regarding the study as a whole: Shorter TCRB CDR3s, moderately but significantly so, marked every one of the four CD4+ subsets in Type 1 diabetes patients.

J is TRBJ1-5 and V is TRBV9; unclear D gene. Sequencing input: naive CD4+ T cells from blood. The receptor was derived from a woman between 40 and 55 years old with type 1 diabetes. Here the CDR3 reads CASSPGPSNQPQHF. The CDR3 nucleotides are TGTGCCAGCAGCCCAGGTCCTAGCAATCAGCCCCAGCATTTT. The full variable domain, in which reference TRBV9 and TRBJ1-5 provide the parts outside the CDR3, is DSGVTQTPKHLITATGQRVTLRCSPRSGDLSVYWYQQSLDQGLQFLIQYYNGEERAKGNILERFSAQQFPDLHSELNLSSLELGDSALYFCASSPGPSNQPQHFGDGTRLSIL.